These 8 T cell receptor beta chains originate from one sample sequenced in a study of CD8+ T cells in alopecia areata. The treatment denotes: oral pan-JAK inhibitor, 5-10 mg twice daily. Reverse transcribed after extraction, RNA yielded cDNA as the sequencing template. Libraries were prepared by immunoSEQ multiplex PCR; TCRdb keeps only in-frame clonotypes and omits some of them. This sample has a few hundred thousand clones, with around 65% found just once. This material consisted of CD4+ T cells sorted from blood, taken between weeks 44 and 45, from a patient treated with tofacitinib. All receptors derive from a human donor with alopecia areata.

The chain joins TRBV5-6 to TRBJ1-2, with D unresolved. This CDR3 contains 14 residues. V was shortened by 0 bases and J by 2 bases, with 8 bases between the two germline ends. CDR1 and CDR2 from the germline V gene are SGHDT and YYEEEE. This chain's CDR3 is CASSLVGENYGYTF. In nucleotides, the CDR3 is TGTGCCAGCAGCTTGGTCGGGGAGAACTATGGCTACACCTTC.

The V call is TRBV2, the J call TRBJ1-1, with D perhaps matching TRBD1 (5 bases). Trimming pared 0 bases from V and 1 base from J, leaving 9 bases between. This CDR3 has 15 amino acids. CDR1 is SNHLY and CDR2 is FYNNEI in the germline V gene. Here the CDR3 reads CASSEAVTANTEAFF. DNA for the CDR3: TGTGCCAGCAGTGAAGCAGTGACAGCGAACACTGAAGCTTTCTTT. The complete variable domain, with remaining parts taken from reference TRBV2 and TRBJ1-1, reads EPEVTQTPSHQVTQMGQEVILRCVPISNHLYFYWYRQILGQKVEFLVSFYNNEISEKSEIFDDQFSVERPDGSNFTLKIRSTKLEDSAMYFCASSEAVTANTEAFFGQGTRLTVV.

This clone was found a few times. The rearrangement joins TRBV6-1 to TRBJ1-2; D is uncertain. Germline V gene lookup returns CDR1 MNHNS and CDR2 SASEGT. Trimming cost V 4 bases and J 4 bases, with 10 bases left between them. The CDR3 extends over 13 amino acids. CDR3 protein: CASSGTEVYGYTF. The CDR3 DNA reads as TGTGCCAGCAGTGGCACAGAAGTCTATGGCTACACCTTC.

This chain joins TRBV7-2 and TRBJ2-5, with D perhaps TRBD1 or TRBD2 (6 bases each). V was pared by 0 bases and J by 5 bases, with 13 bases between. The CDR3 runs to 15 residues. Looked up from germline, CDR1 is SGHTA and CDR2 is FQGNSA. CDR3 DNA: TGTGCCAGCAGCTTAGCACAGGGAGGTTGGGAGACCCAGTACTTC. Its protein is CASSLAQGGWETQYF. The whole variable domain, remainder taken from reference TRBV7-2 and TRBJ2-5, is GAGVSQSPSNKVTEKGKDVELRCDPISGHTALYWYRQSLGQGLEFLIYFQGNSAPDKSGLPSDRFSAERTGGSVSTLTIQRTQQEDSAVYLCASSLAQGGWETQYFGPGTRLLVL.

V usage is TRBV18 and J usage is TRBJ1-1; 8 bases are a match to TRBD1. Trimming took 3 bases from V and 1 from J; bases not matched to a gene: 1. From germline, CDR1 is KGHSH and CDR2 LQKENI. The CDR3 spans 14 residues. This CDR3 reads CASSPGQENTEAFF. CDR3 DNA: TGTGCCAGCTCACCGGGACAGGAGAACACTGAAGCTTTCTTT.

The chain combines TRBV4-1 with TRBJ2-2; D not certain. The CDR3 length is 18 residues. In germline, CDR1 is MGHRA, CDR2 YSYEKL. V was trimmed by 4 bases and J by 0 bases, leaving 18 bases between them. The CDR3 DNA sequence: TGCGCCAGCAGCCGGAAGGCAAGGGAACTAACGAACACCGGGGAGCTGTTTTTT. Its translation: CASSRKARELTNTGELFF.

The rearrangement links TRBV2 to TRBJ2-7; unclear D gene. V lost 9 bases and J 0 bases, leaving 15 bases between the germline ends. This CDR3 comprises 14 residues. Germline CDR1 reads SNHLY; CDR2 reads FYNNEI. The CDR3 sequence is CASKITESSYEQYF. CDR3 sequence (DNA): TGTGCCAGTAAGATAACAGAGAGCTCCTACGAGCAGTACTTC.

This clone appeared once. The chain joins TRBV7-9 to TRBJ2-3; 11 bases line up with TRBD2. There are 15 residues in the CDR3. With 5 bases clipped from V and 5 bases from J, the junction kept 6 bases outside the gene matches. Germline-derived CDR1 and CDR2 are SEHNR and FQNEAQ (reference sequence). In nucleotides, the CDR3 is TGTGCCAGCAGCCCTAGCGGGGGGACGATAGATACGCAGTATTTT. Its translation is CASSPSGGTIDTQYF.